This passage covers 18 T cell receptor beta chains from one sample sequenced in a study of cytomegalovirus exposure and HLA in healthy donors. Sequenced by immunoSEQ multiplex PCR; TCRdb stores in-frame clones only, minus some. The table records about 330,000 clones, around 90% of them present only once. The sequencing sample was made of PBMCs. Every receptor here comes from a woman in her thirties in good health and CMV-seropositive.

This chain uses TRBV7-9 with TRBJ2-7; D is possibly TRBD1 (6 bases). Germline values: CDR1 SEHNR, CDR2 FQNEAQ (reference sequence). The CDR3 loop spans 17 amino acids. Trimming took 4 bases from V and 4 from J, leaving 23 bases between them. In DNA, the CDR3 is TGTGCCAGCAGCTCCAGTGGAACCGGCAGGGGTTTATACGAGCAGTACTTC. Its translation: CASSSSGTGRGLYEQYF.

This chain connects TRBV11-2 to TRBJ1-1, with D unresolved. V lost 1 base to trimming and J lost 3 bases, with 12 bases between them. Germline loops: CDR1 SGHAT, CDR2 FQNNGV. This CDR3 spans 15 amino acids. The CDR3 spells CASSLGLGKDTEAFF. CDR3 nucleotides: TGTGCCAGCAGCTTAGGGTTGGGGAAGGACACTGAAGCTTTCTTT.

The chain's CDR3 is CASSLRGRRSYEQYF. The CDR3 DNA reads TGTGCCAGCAGTTTAAGAGGACGGCGCTCCTACGAGCAGTACTTC. The chain is built from TRBV28 and TRBJ2-7; D is ambiguous. The CDR3 contains 15 residues. The V and J ends lost 2 bases and 0 bases respectively, with 11 bases between them. The germline V gene encodes CDR1 MDHEN and CDR2 SYDVKM. Filled out from reference TRBV28 and TRBJ2-7, the complete variable domain reads DVKVTQSSRYLVKRTGEKVFLECVQDMDHENMFWYRQDPGLGLRLIYFSYDVKMKEKGDIPEGYSVSREKKERFSLILESASTNQTSMYLCASSLRGRRSYEQYFGPGTRLTVT.

This clone has a handful of counts. This rearrangement joins TRBV5-4 to TRBJ1-1, with D uncertain. CDR3 length equals 14 residues. The V and J ends lost 0 bases and 1 base respectively, with 7 bases between them. Germline CDR1 SGHNT, CDR2 YYREEE (reference sequence). CDR3 sequence: CASSLGRSNTEAFF. DNA for the CDR3: TGTGCCAGCAGCTTGGGCCGATCGAACACTGAAGCTTTCTTT.

The chain uses TRBV30 and TRBJ1-4, with TRBD1 as a possible D gene (5 bases). V was clipped by 3 bases and J by 0 bases, with 17 bases between them. The CDR3 is made up of 17 amino acids. CDR1 GTSNPN and CDR2 SVGIG come from the germline V gene (reference sequence). CDR3 sequence (DNA): TGTGCCTGGAGCCAAGGGTGGCAGGGAGCAACTAATGAAAAACTGTTTTTT. Amino acids: CAWSQGWQGATNEKLFF. The variable domain in full, with the rest retrieved from reference TRBV30 and TRBJ1-4, is SQTIHQWPATLVQPVGSPLSLECTVEGTSNPNLYWYRQAAGRGLQLLFYSVGIGQISSEVPQNLSASRPQDRQFILSSKKLLLSDSGFYLCAWSQGWQGATNEKLFFGSGTQLSVL.

The chain links TRBV9 to TRBJ1-1; D perhaps matches TRBD1 (5 bases). The CDR3 runs 14 residues. V was cut by 0 bases and J by 4 bases, with 10 bases left in between. Germline V CDR1 and CDR2: SGDLS, YYNGEE. CDR3 sequence: CASSVVSGPTEAFF. The CDR3 DNA reads TGTGCCAGCAGCGTAGTCTCAGGGCCCACTGAAGCTTTCTTT.

V gene TRBV2 combines with J gene TRBJ1-3; D is unresolved. The CDR3 runs to 13 residues. Trimming removed 1 base at V and 9 bases at J, with 10 bases between. CDR1 and CDR2 (germline): SNHLY, FYNNEI. The CDR3 reads CASSEGGFGTIYF. The CDR3 nucleotides read TGTGCCAGCAGTGAAGGCGGGTTCGGCACCATATATTTT.

The chain has TRBV28 and TRBJ2-7; TRBD2 might be the D (6 bases). This CDR3 has 14 amino acids. Per the germline V gene, CDR1 is MDHEN and CDR2 is SYDVKM. V lost 7 bases, J lost 3 bases, and 16 bases lay in between. This chain's CDR3 is CASTAPGGFYEQYF. As DNA, the CDR3 is TGTGCCAGCACCGCTCCCGGGGGTTTCTACGAGCAGTACTTC.

The chain employs TRBV5-1 and TRBJ2-1; 13 nucleotides line up with TRBD2. CDR1 and CDR2 from the germline V gene are SGHRS and YFSETQ. V trimming: 2 bases; J trimming: 2 bases; junction bases outside the gene matches: 7. There are 18 residues in the CDR3. The CDR3 spells CASSFVSGTSGTYNEQFF. DNA of the CDR3: TGCGCCAGCAGCTTCGTCTCAGGGACTAGCGGGACCTACAATGAGCAGTTCTTC.

This clone was seen just once. The chain uses TRBV19 and TRBJ2-7, with TRBD1 identical over 7 bases. The germline V gene has CDR1 LNHDA and CDR2 SQIVND (reference sequence). The CDR3 loop spans 15 amino acids. J gave up 3 bases and V 2 bases, and 7 bases lay outside the gene matches. The CDR3 is CASSIFSRQGYEQYF. The DNA for the CDR3 is TGTGCCAGTAGTATATTCAGCAGACAGGGCTACGAGCAGTACTTC.

The chain combines TRBV12-5 with TRBJ2-7, with TRBD1 as a possible D gene (6 bases). The V end was cut by 2 bases, the J end by 2 bases, with 19 bases between. The CDR3 consists of 17 residues. CDR1 is LGHNT and CDR2 is FRNRAP in the germline V gene. In nucleotides, the CDR3 is TGTGCTAGTGGTTTGTCCACCTCCGGGACATTTACCTACGAGCAGTACTTC. Translation: CASGLSTSGTFTYEQYF.

This clone has a single count. This sample also contains other DNA sequences that code for the same CDR3. The chain couples TRBV18 to TRBJ1-5, with TRBD1 identical over 11 bases. The CDR3 spans 14 residues. V dropped 2 bases and J dropped 7; count of bases not matched to a gene: 1. In germline, CDR1 is KGHSH, CDR2 LQKENI. The CDR3 protein is CASSPGTGGQPQHF. In DNA, the CDR3 is TGTGCCAGCTCACCAGGGACAGGGGGGCAGCCCCAGCATTTT. Variable domain in full (rest from reference TRBV18 and TRBJ1-5): NAGVMQNPRHLVRRRGQEARLRCSPMKGHSHVYWYRQLPEEGLKFMVYLQKENIIDESGMPKERFSAEFPKEGPSILRIQQVVRGDSAAYFCASSPGTGGQPQHFGDGTRLSIL.

The rearrangement joins TRBV18 to TRBJ1-2; 10 bases are a match to TRBD1. V was clipped by 2 bases and J by 5 bases; unmatched bases: 2. This CDR3 contains 14 residues. Germline CDR1 reads KGHSH; CDR2 reads LQKENI. The CDR3 DNA sequence: TGTGCCAGCTCACCAAAGGACAGGGGGTATGGCTACACCTTC. As protein: CASSPKDRGYGYTF. Full variable domain (rest looked up from reference TRBV18 and TRBJ1-2): NAGVMQNPRHLVRRRGQEARLRCSPMKGHSHVYWYRQLPEEGLKFMVYLQKENIIDESGMPKERFSAEFPKEGPSILRIQQVVRGDSAAYFCASSPKDRGYGYTFGSGTRLTVV.

The table lists this clone with a few counts. The chain links TRBV28 to TRBJ2-2, with D uncertain. V was pared by 10 bases and J by 4 bases, with 10 bases between. The length of the CDR3 is 12 residues. Germline V gene lookup returns CDR1 MDHEN and CDR2 SYDVKM. The CDR3 protein is CAITLRTGELFF. CDR3 nucleotides: TGTGCCATCACCCTTCGCACCGGGGAGCTGTTTTTT.

The chain recombines TRBV27 with TRBJ1-5; a possible D gene is TRBD1 (6 bases). Trimming removed 0 bases from V and 6 bases from J, with 9 bases in between. The germline V gene encodes CDR1 MNHEY and CDR2 SMNVEV (reference sequence). CDR3 length equals 14 residues. The DNA for the CDR3 is TGTGCCAGCAGTTTATCCGACAGGCGTCAGCCCCAGCATTTT. Protein: CASSLSDRRQPQHF.

The V gene is TRBV15, the J gene TRBJ1-3, with 10 bases fitting TRBD1. This CDR3 spans 16 amino acids. Germline loops: CDR1 LNHNV, CDR2 YYDKDF (reference sequence). V lost 3 bases to trimming and J lost 6 bases; unmatched junction nucleotides: 8. CDR3 in amino acids: CATSSIGTGDINTIYF. The CDR3 coding sequence is TGTGCCACCAGCAGTATCGGGACAGGGGATATAAACACCATATATTTT. The variable domain in full, completed from reference TRBV15 and TRBJ1-3, reads DAMVIQNPRYQVTQFGKPVTLSCSQTLNHNVMYWYQQKSSQAPKLLFHYYDKDFNNEADTPDNFQSRRPNTSFCFLDIRSPGLGDTAMYLCATSSIGTGDINTIYFGEGSWLTVV.

The chain links TRBV30 to TRBJ2-1, with TRBD2 matching 8 bases. Germline assignment: CDR1 GTSNPN and CDR2 SVGIG (reference sequence). With V trimmed by 3 bases and J by 0 bases, 10 bases remained unmatched. CDR3 length: 17 residues. The DNA for the CDR3 is TGTGCCTGGAGAGGAGGTAGCGGGACCTCCTCCTACAATGAGCAGTTCTTC. This codes for CAWRGGSGTSSYNEQFF. Using reference TRBV30 and TRBJ2-1 for the parts outside the CDR3, the full variable domain is SQTIHQWPATLVQPVGSPLSLECTVEGTSNPNLYWYRQAAGRGLQLLFYSVGIGQISSEVPQNLSASRPQDRQFILSSKKLLLSDSGFYLCAWRGGSGTSSYNEQFFGPGTRLTVL.

The chain is built from TRBV5-6 and TRBJ1-2, with D possibly matching TRBD1 (6 bases). The germline CDR1 and CDR2 sequences are SGHDT and YYEEEE. The CDR3 is 15 amino acids. V lost 0 bases to trimming and J lost 2 bases, with 11 bases between them. CDR3 residues: CASSLARRGNYGYTF. The CDR3 DNA follows: TGTGCCAGCAGCTTGGCACGAAGGGGGAACTATGGCTACACCTTC.